Below, 20 T cell receptor beta chains from the same sample are listed, as sequenced in a study of blood T cells in healthy people across ages (dated by TCRdb to 2015 to 2017). The library was prepared using 5' RACE. TCRdb lists the instrument as Illumina HiSeq 2500. The second PCR ran for about 7 to 11 cycles and used a J-beta primer mix along with a sample-barcoded 5' primer. The public reads were reanalyzed by TCRdb: fastp trimming at Q25, MiXCR alignment, in-frame beta chains only. Records with the same CDR3 protein are collapsed into one entry carrying the most frequent genes and DNA. The sample has 1.5 million to 2 million distinct CDR3 sequences on record, around 36% of them singletons. About 11% of the sample goes to the ten largest clones. The sample comprised blood. The receptors were sampled from a woman aged 25 to 39 in good health.

As to this clonotype: At one of its ends the junction is not consistent with the germline gene, which may arise from a read error. The chain is built from TRBV24-1 and TRBJ2-3, with D tentatively TRBD2 (6 bases). Germline V CDR1 and CDR2: KGHDR, SFDVKD. CDR3 size: 17 residues. CDR3 region: CAISDSLRRDSSDTQYF. For the CDR3, the DNA is TGTGCCATCAGTGATAGCCTACGGCGGGATTCCTCCGATACGCAGTATTTT.

The sample holds many counts of this clonotype. The V call is TRBV4-1, the J call TRBJ1-2; TRBD1 matches 8 bases. The V gene's germline CDR1 is MGHRA and CDR2 YSYEKL. V was pared by 4 bases and J by 8 bases, with 6 bases of the junction left unmatched. This CDR3 region has 13 residues. CDR3 sequence: CASSRTGIKGYTF. DNA for the CDR3: TGCGCCAGCAGCCGGACAGGGATAAAAGGCTACACCTTC.

This clonotype was seen many times. This sequence joins TRBV29-1 and TRBJ2-7, with TRBD1 as a possible D gene (5 bases). This CDR3 has 13 residues. The germline V gene encodes CDR1 SQVTM and CDR2 ANQGSEA. V lost 4 bases and J lost 0, with 10 bases in between. The CDR3 nucleotides are TGCAGCGTTGTTAAGGACAACTCCTACGAGCAGTACTTC. Translated: CSVVKDNSYEQYF.

This clonotype came up a few times. The chain has TRBV5-6 and TRBJ2-7; 9 bases fit TRBD1. The CDR3 has 14 residues. Germline V gene sequence: CDR1 SGHDT, CDR2 YYEEEE. The J segment lost 6 bases and the V segment lost 4 bases, leaving 8 bases of the junction unmatched. CDR3 DNA sequence: TGTGCCAGCAGCCCCGGGACAGGGTTAGGCGAGCAGTACTTC. Protein sequence: CASSPGTGLGEQYF.

The chain recombines TRBV6-1 with TRBJ1-1, with TRBD1 matching over 7 bases. CDR1 and CDR2 from the germline V gene are MNHNS and SASEGT. This CDR3 is built from 15 residues. Losses at the gene ends were 6 bases for V and 1 base for J; bases not matched to a gene: 8. CDR3 loop: CASRATGRPNTEAFF. As DNA, the CDR3 is TGTGCCAGCAGGGCGACAGGGCGACCGAACACTGAAGCTTTCTTT.

This clonotype was counted ten times or more. Compared with germline, one end of the junction differs, possibly owing to a read error. The chain recombines TRBV5-1 with TRBJ2-5, with 7 nucleotides matching TRBD2. Germline V CDR1 and CDR2: SGHRS, YFSETQ. The CDR3 runs 14 residues. The CDR3 coding sequence is TGTGCCAGCAGTTTATGGGGGGGACAAGAGACCCAGTACTTC. This gives the protein CASSLWGGQETQYF.

This clonotype was recorded a few times. J is TRBJ2-5 and V is TRBV13; perhaps TRBD1 as D (5 bases). This CDR3 is 17 amino acids long. Germline lookup yields CDR1 PRHDT and CDR2 FYEKMQ (reference sequence). V shed 2 bases and J shed 4 bases, with 20 bases lying between them. The CDR3 DNA follows: TGTGCCAGCAGCTTACTTTCAGCCTCGCCTGGGGCAGAGACCCAGTACTTC. It yields the protein CASSLLSASPGAETQYF.

The chain is built from TRBV20-1 and TRBJ1-5; D is perhaps TRBD1 (5 bases). CDR1 and CDR2 from the germline V gene are DFQATT and SNEGSKA (reference sequence). The V and J ends lost 4 bases and 6 bases respectively, with 19 bases between them. The CDR3 runs 15 residues. The CDR3 sequence: CSANPPYQGGQPQHF. CDR3 nucleotides: TGCAGTGCTAACCCTCCATATCAGGGAGGTCAGCCCCAGCATTTT.

In DNA form, the CDR3 reads TGTGCCAGCAGCCCCACAGGGGGCTTCCAGCCCCAGCATTTT. This sequence encodes CASSPTGGFQPQHF. V usage is TRBV12-3 or TRBV12-4 and J usage is TRBJ1-5; 9 positions match TRBD1. This CDR3 contains 14 residues. Trimming took 6 bases from V and 7 from J; bases not matched to a gene: 7.

This clonotype has just a few counts. The chain is built from TRBV12-3 or TRBV12-4 and TRBJ2-7; TRBD2 might be the D (5 bases). The CDR3 has 11 amino acids. Trimming pared 8 bases from V and 3 bases from J, leaving 8 bases between. The CDR3 region has the DNA TGTGCCAGCGCCGAGGGCTACGAGCAGTACTTC. Translation: CASAEGYEQYF.

The V call is TRBV20-1, the J call TRBJ2-2; 7 bases fit TRBD1. This CDR3 spans 14 amino acids. The germline gives CDR1 DFQATT, CDR2 SNEGSKA (reference sequence). The junction had 7 bases not matched to a gene; V was cut back by 3 bases and J by 6 bases. The DNA of the CDR3 is TGCAGTGCTAGGGACTCAGGGGGACCCGGGGAGCTGTTTTTT. Translation: CSARDSGGPGELFF.

The chain is built from TRBV20-1 and TRBJ2-2, with D unresolved. CDR1 and CDR2 from the germline V gene are DFQATT and SNEGSKA (reference sequence). The CDR3 spans 13 residues. Trimming removed 4 bases at V and 2 bases at J, with 8 bases between. In DNA, the CDR3 is TGCAGTGCTAAAACCCCAAACACCGGGGAGCTGTTTTTT. Translated, it gives CSAKTPNTGELFF.

This clonotype was picked up one time. This rearrangement joins TRBV5-1 to TRBJ2-2, with TRBD2 identical over 8 bases. This CDR3 region has 16 residues. V shed 4 bases and J 5 bases; nucleotides not matched to a gene: 10. CDR1 and CDR2 (germline): SGHRS, YFSETQ. DNA for the CDR3: TGCGCCAGCAGCCTCCCGATGCGGGGGGAGACCGGGGAGCTGTTTTTT. This codes for CASSLPMRGETGELFF.

This clonotype was seen at least ten times. The chain carries TRBV5-1 and TRBJ2-5, with 11 positions matching TRBD2. CDR3 size: 16 residues. Germline assignment: CDR1 SGHRS and CDR2 YFSETQ. V shed 4 bases, J shed 2 bases, and the junction held 7 bases outside the gene matches. DNA for the CDR3: TGCGCCAGCAGCAAGTCCGGGACTAGCGGTCAAGAGACCCAGTACTTC. Translation gives CASSKSGTSGQETQYF.

This sequence joins TRBV20-1 and TRBJ2-1, with 10 bases aligning to TRBD2. Per the germline V gene, CDR1 is DFQATT and CDR2 is SNEGSKA (reference sequence). The ends lost 7 bases at V and 7 bases at J; junction bases unmatched: 4. This CDR3 comprises 12 residues. For the CDR3, the DNA is TGCAGTGGTAGCGGGAGGTTGAATGAGCAGTTCTTC. Its translation: CSGSGRLNEQFF.

This clonotype was seen many times. This chain links TRBV9 with TRBJ1-1; D not resolved. This CDR3 spans 14 amino acids. The V end was cut by 4 bases, the J end by 1 base, with 11 bases between. CDR1 SGDLS and CDR2 YYNGEE come from the germline V gene. CDR3 sequence (DNA): TGTGCCAGCAGCCCAAGAGGAGGGAACACTGAAGCTTTCTTT. Its protein product is CASSPRGGNTEAFF.

In this sample, this clonotype turned up a few times. The genes are TRBV29-1 and TRBJ1-2, with unresolved D. This CDR3 is built from 11 residues. Trimming stripped 1 base from V and 6 bases from J, with 6 bases between. Germline V gives CDR1 SQVTM, CDR2 ANQGSEA. CDR3 nucleotide sequence: TGCAGCGTTGAAGGGTTTGATGGCTACACCTTC. As protein: CSVEGFDGYTF.

This clonotype has just a few counts. The rearrangement joins TRBV20-1 to TRBJ1-6; D possibly corresponds to TRBD1 (5 bases). Per the germline V gene, CDR1 is DFQATT and CDR2 is SNEGSKA (reference sequence). The length of the CDR3 is 15 residues. Trimming removed 6 bases at V and 0 bases at J, with 12 bases between. CDR3 in amino acids: CSATTDVSYNSPLHF. CDR3 sequence (DNA): TGCAGTGCCACGACAGACGTCTCCTATAATTCACCCCTCCACTTT.

The V gene is TRBV4-1, the J gene TRBJ2-7; TRBD1 aligns across 9 bases. The CDR3 loop spans 15 amino acids. Germline lookup yields CDR1 MGHRA and CDR2 YSYEKL. J lost 2 bases, V lost 3 bases, and 5 bases had no gene match. DNA for the CDR3: TGCGCCAGCAGCCAGCCGGACAGGGGCCCCTACGAGCAGTACTTC. Translation: CASSQPDRGPYEQYF.

This chain uses TRBV5-1 with TRBJ2-1; 7 positions match TRBD2. The DNA end favors TRBJ2-7, so the J call may be wrong. From germline, CDR1 is SGHRS and CDR2 YFSETQ. The CDR3 consists of 15 residues. The CDR3 reads CASSSTSSSYNEQYF. The CDR3 DNA sequence: TGCGCCAGCAGCTCGACTAGCAGCTCCTACAATGAGCAGTACTTC.